This TCR beta chain was retrieved from a study of human T cells and chemical hapten exposure. As for the study in general: Yields of TCR per sample differed, chiefly owing to small differences in pooled library volume.

The germline gives CDR1 MNHEY, CDR2 SVGAGI. With V trimmed by 4 bases and J by 15 bases, 6 bases remained unmatched. The CDR3 has 12 residues. This clonotype was detected only a few times. TCRdb independently ran MiXCR on the RACE reads; one entry per CDR3 protein. The sample shows 80,000 to 100,000 distinct CDR3 sequences, under 14% of them seen only once. The time point was: patch test 3, about 24 weeks after DPC sensitization. Treatment specified: therapeutic diphenylcyclopropenone sensitization with weekly scalp DPC. V and J are TRBV6-5 and TRBJ2-1, with TRBD1 matching 10 bases. The sequence was collected from a woman aged 45-65 years with alopecia areata. Some clones in this sample may be carry-over from other donors' samples. The sample here was whole blood, taken in connection with sensitization to the hapten diphenylcyclopropenone (DPC). CDR3 nucleotides: TGTGCCAGCAGTTTGACAGGGGGCGCATGGTTCTTC. Translated: CASSLTGGAWFF.